These 15 T cell receptor beta chains originate from one sample sequenced in a study of cytomegalovirus exposure and HLA in healthy donors. TCRdb's table, derived via immunoSEQ multiplex PCR, lists solely in-frame clones and lacks some. The profile shows more than 95,000 clones, 80% to 90% of them singletons. The sequenced sample consisted of PBMCs. The receptors come from a man aged 18 to 29 in good health and CMV-seropositive.

The rearrangement links TRBV4-3 to TRBJ1-1, with unresolved D. CDR3 size: 13 residues. Trimming removed 1 base at V and 9 bases at J, with 12 bases between. Germline V gene lookup returns CDR1 LGHNA and CDR2 YSLEER. CDR3 amino acids: CASSQAGKLQAFF. The DNA for the CDR3 is TGCGCCAGCAGCCAAGCCGGGAAACTTCAAGCTTTCTTT.

The chain couples TRBV6-5 to TRBJ1-6, with D unresolved. CDR1 and CDR2 from the germline V gene are MNHEY and SVGAGI. Trimming stripped 0 bases from V and 9 bases from J, with 15 bases between. The CDR3 contains 16 residues. CDR3: CASSYSTRSIGSPLHF. The CDR3, as DNA: TGTGCCAGCAGTTACTCGACAAGGTCTATTGGTTCACCCCTCCACTTT.

The J gene is TRBJ1-1, the V gene TRBV5-1, with unresolved D. Deletions cut 4 bases from V and 1 base from J, with 14 bases between. CDR3 length: 15 residues. Germline CDR1 reads SGHRS; CDR2 reads YFSETQ. CDR3 residues: CASSPISGGNTEAFF. The DNA of the CDR3 is TGCGCCAGCAGCCCCATAAGCGGCGGGAACACTGAAGCTTTCTTT.

The CDR3 nucleotides read TGTGCCAGCAGTTCTACAGGGGGCGGCTATGAAAAACTGTTTTTT. Protein product: CASSSTGGGYEKLFF. V is TRBV28 and J is TRBJ1-4; the match to TRBD1 covers 9 bases. The germline gives CDR1 MDHEN, CDR2 SYDVKM. The CDR3 spans 15 residues. V shed 4 bases, J shed 6 bases, and the junction held 6 bases outside the gene matches.

This clone was seen repeatedly, ten times or more. This rearrangement joins TRBV4-2 to TRBJ2-2, with 11 bases lining up with TRBD2. J was trimmed by 6 bases and V by 0 bases; bases with no gene match: 0. The CDR3 is 15 residues long. Germline loops: CDR1 LGHNA, CDR2 YNFKEQ. The CDR3 region has the DNA TGTGCCAGCAGCCAAGATAGCGGGGGGGCCGGGGAGCTGTTTTTT. It codes for CASSQDSGGAGELFF.

The J gene is TRBJ1-2, the V gene TRBV6-5, with D hard to call. The V gene's germline CDR1 is MNHEY and CDR2 SVGAGI. V lost 5 bases to trimming and J lost 5 bases, with 6 bases between them. The CDR3 totals 11 residues. The CDR3 loop reads CASSTLYGYTF. The CDR3 region has the DNA TGTGCCAGCAGTACTCTATATGGCTACACCTTC.

The rearrangement joins TRBV5-1 to TRBJ2-3; D is ambiguous. Germline loops: CDR1 SGHRS, CDR2 YFSETQ. This CDR3 region has 15 residues. The V end was cut by 5 bases, the J end by 5 bases, with 18 bases between. Here the CDR3 reads CASRSLADSGDTQYF. The DNA for the CDR3 is TGCGCCAGCAGAAGCCTCGCGGATTCGGGAGATACGCAGTATTTT.

V usage is TRBV4-3 and J usage is TRBJ1-2; tentative D call: TRBD1 (6 bases). The CDR3 is made up of 15 amino acids. The V end was cut by 1 base, the J end by 6 bases, with 15 bases between. CDR1 and CDR2 (germline): LGHNA, YSLEER. The CDR3 nucleotides read TGCGCCAGCAGCCAAGCCCCTGGGAGGGGGGATGGCTACACCTTC. It encodes CASSQAPGRGDGYTF.

The chain links TRBV19 to TRBJ2-4; TRBD2 is a possible D gene (6 bases). The CDR3 has 17 amino acids. Germline V CDR1 and CDR2: LNHDA, SQIVND (reference sequence). V was clipped by 2 bases and J by 1 base, with 15 bases between them. CDR3 sequence reads: CASSIWSRAGAKNIQYF. CDR3 sequence (DNA): TGTGCCAGTAGTATATGGAGCAGGGCGGGGGCCAAAAACATTCAGTACTTC.

The chain recombines TRBV9 with TRBJ2-1, with 9 bases identical to TRBD2. Germline loops: CDR1 SGDLS, CDR2 YYNGEE. V trimming: 2 bases; J trimming: 9 bases; junction bases outside the gene matches: 12. The CDR3 is 16 amino acids. The CDR3 nucleotides read TGTGCCAGCAGCGTTGGGATGGCGGGGGGGCAGGGTGAGCAGTTCTTC. Translated, it gives CASSVGMAGGQGEQFF.

The chain carries TRBV19 and TRBJ2-2; 10 bases are a match to TRBD1. The trim removed 5 bases at V and 7 bases at J, leaving 13 bases unmatched. Per the germline V gene, CDR1 is LNHDA and CDR2 is SQIVND (reference sequence). The CDR3 loop spans 17 amino acids. CDR3: CASSYGFWGQGIGELFF. In DNA, the CDR3 is TGTGCCAGTAGTTACGGTTTTTGGGGACAGGGGATCGGGGAGCTGTTTTTT.

The genes are TRBV27 and TRBJ2-1; D is possibly TRBD2 (6 bases). The germline gives CDR1 MNHEY, CDR2 SMNVEV (reference sequence). The CDR3 sequence is 16 residues long. V lost 5 bases and J lost 4, with 18 bases in between. The CDR3 coding sequence is TGTGCCAGCAGTCCCCCTGGATTAGCGGCTTACAATGAGCAGTTCTTC. This sequence encodes CASSPPGLAAYNEQFF.

This clone turned up a few times. This sample also contains other DNA sequences that code for the same CDR3. This chain uses TRBV4-2 with TRBJ2-3, with 9 bases aligning to TRBD2. Losses at the gene ends were 0 bases for V and 4 bases for J; bases not matched to a gene: 5. CDR3 length: 16 residues. Per the germline V gene, CDR1 is LGHNA and CDR2 is YNFKEQ. CDR3 nucleotides: TGTGCCAGCAGCCAAGATCGGGCGGGGGGGCCAGATACGCAGTATTTT. This codes for CASSQDRAGGPDTQYF.

The chain combines TRBV7-2 with TRBJ2-5; D is perhaps TRBD2 (5 bases). The CDR3 runs to 15 residues. V was cut by 1 base and J by 5 bases, with 14 bases left in between. CDR1 and CDR2 from the germline V gene are SGHTA and FQGNSA. DNA of the CDR3: TGTGCCAGCAGCTTAGTTTGGCTAGCCCCCGAGACCCAGTACTTC. Protein product: CASSLVWLAPETQYF.

Concerning this clone: Other DNA sequences in this sample translate to the same CDR3. This chain connects TRBV27 to TRBJ1-2, with D possibly being TRBD1 (5 bases). The CDR3 runs 14 residues. The germline CDR1 and CDR2 sequences are MNHEY and SMNVEV (reference sequence). Trimming cost V 6 bases and J 6 bases, with 17 bases left between them. The CDR3 is CASSRTSRVDGYTF. CDR3 sequence (DNA): TGTGCCAGCAGCCGGACGTCCAGGGTGGATGGCTACACCTTC.